This T cell receptor beta chain comes out of a study of blood T cell repertoires in COVID-19. At the level of the study: Donors in the United States, Italy and Spain gave samples during acute or convalescent COVID-19. Sources were T cells, B-cell-depleted T cells, or PBMCs; the material itself was cDNA or gDNA.

Original processing methods: Researchers report that nucleated cell counts were estimated from reference gene primer amplification. The repertoire was sequenced with immunoSEQ multiplex PCR; TCRdb's copy has only in-frame clones and lacks some. V, J and clone size are those of that table, while D and trimming were read from the DNA. The table has 200,000 to 250,000 clones, 80% to 90% seen once. The V gene's germline CDR1 is SGHTA and CDR2 FQGTGA. V was cut by 4 bases and J by 9 bases, with 16 bases left in between. CDR3 size: 14 residues. The source is a man aged 40-50 years with acute or convalescent COVID-19. This chain uses TRBV7-3 with TRBJ2-1, with D perhaps TRBD1 (6 bases). Sample: peripheral blood. CDR3 sequence reads: CASSSSPGVTEQFF. CDR3 nucleotides: TGTGCCAGCAGCTCGTCTCCAGGGGTAACTGAGCAGTTCTTC.